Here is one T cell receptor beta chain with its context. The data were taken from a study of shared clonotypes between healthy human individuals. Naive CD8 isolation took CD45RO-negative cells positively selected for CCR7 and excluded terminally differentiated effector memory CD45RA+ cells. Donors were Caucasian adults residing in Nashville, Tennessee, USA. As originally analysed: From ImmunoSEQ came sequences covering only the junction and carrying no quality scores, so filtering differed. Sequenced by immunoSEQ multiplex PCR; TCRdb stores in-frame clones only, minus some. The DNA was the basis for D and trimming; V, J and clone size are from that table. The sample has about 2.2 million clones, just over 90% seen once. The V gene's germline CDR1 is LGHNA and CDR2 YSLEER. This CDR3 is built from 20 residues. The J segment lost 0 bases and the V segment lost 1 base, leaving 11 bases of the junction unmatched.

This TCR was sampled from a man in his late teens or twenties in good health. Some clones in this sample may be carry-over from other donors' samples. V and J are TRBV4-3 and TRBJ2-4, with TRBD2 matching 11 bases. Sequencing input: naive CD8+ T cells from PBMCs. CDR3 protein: CASSQVIAGGRSGAKNIQYF. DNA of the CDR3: TGCGCCAGCAGCCAAGTTATAGCGGGAGGGCGCTCTGGAGCCAAAAACATTCAGTACTTC.